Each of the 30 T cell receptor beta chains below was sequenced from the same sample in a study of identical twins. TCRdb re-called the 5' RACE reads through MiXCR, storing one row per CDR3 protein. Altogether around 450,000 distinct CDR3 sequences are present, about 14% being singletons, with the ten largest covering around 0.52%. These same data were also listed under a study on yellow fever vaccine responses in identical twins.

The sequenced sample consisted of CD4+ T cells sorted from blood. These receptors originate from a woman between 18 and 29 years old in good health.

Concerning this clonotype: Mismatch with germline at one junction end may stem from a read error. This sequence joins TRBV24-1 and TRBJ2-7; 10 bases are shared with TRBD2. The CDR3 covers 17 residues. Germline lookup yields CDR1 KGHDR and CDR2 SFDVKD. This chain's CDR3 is CATSDLRLAGESYEQYF. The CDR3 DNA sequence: TGCGCCACCAGTGATTTGCGGCTAGCGGGGGAAAGCTACGAGCAGTACTTC.

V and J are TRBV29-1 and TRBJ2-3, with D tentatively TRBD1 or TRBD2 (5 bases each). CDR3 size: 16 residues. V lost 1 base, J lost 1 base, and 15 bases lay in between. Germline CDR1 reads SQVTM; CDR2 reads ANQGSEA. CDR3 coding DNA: TGCAGCGTTGAAGGGTTGAGGGGCCGGGGCACAGATACGCAGTATTTT. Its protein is CSVEGLRGRGTDTQYF.

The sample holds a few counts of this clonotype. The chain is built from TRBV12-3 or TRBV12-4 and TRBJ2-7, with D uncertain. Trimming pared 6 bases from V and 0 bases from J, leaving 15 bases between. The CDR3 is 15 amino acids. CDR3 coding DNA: TGTGCCAGCAGCATATACACGGGTCCCTCCTACGAGCAGTACTTC. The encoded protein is CASSIYTGPSYEQYF.

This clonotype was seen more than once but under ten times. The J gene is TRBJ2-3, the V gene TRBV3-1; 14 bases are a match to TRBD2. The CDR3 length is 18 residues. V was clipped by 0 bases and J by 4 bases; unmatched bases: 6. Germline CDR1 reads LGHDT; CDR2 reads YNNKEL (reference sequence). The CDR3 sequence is CASSQERTSGRSPDTQYF. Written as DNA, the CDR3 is TGTGCCAGCAGCCAAGAGAGGACTAGCGGGAGGTCGCCAGATACGCAGTATTTT.

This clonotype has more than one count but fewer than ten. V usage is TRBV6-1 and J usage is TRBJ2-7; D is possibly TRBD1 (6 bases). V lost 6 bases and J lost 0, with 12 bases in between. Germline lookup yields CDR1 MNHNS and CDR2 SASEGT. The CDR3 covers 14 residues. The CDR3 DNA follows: TGTGCCAGCAGAAGGACAGCGAGCTCCTACGAGCAGTACTTC. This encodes CASRRTASSYEQYF.

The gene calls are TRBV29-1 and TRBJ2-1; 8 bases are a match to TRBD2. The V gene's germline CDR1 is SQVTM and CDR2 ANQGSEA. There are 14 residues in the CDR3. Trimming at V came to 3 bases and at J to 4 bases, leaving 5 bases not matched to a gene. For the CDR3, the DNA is TGCAGCGTTGAGTTGCGGGGGGCTTACAATGAGCAGTTCTTC. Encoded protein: CSVELRGAYNEQFF.

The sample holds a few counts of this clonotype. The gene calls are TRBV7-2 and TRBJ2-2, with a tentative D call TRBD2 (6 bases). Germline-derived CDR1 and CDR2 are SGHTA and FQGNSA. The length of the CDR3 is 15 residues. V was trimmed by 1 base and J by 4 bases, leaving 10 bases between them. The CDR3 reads CASSLGGVTTGELFF. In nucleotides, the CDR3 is TGTGCCAGCAGCTTAGGGGGGGTGACCACCGGGGAGCTGTTTTTT.

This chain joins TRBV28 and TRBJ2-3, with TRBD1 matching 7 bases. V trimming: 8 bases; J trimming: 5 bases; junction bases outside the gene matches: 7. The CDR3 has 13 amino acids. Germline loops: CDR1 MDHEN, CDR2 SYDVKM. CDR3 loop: CASRAQGEDTQYF. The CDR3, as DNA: TGTGCCAGCCGAGCCCAGGGGGAAGATACGCAGTATTTT.

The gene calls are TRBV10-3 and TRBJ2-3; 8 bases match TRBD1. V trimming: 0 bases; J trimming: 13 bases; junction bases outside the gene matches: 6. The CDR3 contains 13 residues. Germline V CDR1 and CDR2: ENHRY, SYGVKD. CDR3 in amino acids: CAISESGQGLEYF. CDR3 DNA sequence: TGTGCCATCAGTGAGTCCGGACAGGGATTGGAGTATTTT.

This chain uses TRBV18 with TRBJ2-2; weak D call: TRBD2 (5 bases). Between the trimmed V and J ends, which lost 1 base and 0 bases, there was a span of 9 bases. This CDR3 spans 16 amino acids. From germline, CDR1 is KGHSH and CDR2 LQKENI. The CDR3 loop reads CASSPRTQPNTGELFF. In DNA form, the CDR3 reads TGTGCCAGCTCACCACGGACTCAACCGAACACCGGGGAGCTGTTTTTT.

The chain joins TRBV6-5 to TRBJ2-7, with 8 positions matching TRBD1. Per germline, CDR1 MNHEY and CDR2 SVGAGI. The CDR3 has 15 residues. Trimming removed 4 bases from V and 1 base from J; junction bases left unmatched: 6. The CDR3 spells CASSLVQGVSYEQYF. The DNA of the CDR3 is TGTGCCAGCAGTTTAGTACAGGGGGTTTCCTACGAGCAGTACTTC.

The CDR3 coding sequence is TGCAGCGTTGGAGGGCGGGGCAGCACAGATACGCAGTATTTT. Protein: CSVGGRGSTDTQYF. The rearrangement uses TRBV29-1 and TRBJ2-3; D perhaps matches TRBD2 (6 bases). Looked up from germline, CDR1 is SQVTM and CDR2 is ANQGSEA. V was pared by 4 bases and J by 0 bases, with 11 bases between. The length of the CDR3 is 14 residues.

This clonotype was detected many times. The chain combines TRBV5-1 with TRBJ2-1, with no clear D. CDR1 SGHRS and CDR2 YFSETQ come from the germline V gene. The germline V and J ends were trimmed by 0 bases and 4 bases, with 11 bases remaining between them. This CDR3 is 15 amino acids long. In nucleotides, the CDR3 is TGCGCCAGCAGCTTGGCACGGACGATATACAATGAGCAGTTCTTC. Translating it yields CASSLARTIYNEQFF.

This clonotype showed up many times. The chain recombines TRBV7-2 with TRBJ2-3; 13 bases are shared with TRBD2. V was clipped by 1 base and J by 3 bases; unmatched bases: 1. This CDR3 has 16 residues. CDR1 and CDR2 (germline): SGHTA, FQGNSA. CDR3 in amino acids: CASSLGTSGGTDTQYF. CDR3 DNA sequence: TGTGCCAGCAGCTTAGGGACTAGCGGGGGAACAGATACGCAGTATTTT. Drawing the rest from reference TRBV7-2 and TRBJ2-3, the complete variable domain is GAGVSQSPSNKVTEKGKDVELRCDPISGHTALYWYRQSLGQGLEFLIYFQGNSAPDKSGLPSDRFSAERTGGSVSTLTIQRTQQEDSAVYLCASSLGTSGGTDTQYFGPGTRLTVL.

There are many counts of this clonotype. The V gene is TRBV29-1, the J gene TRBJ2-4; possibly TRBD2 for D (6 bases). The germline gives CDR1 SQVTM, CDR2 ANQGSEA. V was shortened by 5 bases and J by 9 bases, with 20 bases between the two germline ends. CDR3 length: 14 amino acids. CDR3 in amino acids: CSVQGLGMGGIQYF. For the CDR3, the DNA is TGCAGCGTTCAGGGATTAGGGATGGGAGGCATTCAGTACTTC.

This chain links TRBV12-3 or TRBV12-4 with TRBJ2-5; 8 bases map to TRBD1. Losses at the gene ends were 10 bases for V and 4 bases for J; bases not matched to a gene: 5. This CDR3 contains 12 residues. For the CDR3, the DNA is TGTGCCATTGCACAGGGGGGAGAGACCCAGTACTTC. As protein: CAIAQGGETQYF.

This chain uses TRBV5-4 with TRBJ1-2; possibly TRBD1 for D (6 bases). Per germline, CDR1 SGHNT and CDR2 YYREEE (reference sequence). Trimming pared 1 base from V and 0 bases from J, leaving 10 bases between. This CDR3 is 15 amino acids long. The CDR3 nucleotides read TGTGCCAGCAGCTTGAGGACAGATTCTAACTATGGCTACACCTTC. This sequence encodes CASSLRTDSNYGYTF.

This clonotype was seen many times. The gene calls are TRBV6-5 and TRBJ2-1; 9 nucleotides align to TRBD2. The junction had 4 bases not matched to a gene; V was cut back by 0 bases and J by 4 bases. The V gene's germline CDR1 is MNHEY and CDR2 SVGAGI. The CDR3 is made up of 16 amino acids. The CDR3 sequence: CASSYSGLALYNEQFF. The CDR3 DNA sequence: TGTGCCAGCAGTTACTCGGGACTAGCCCTATACAATGAGCAGTTCTTC.

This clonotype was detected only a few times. The CDR3: CASALAGLGGELFF. CDR3 DNA: TGTGCCAGCGCGCTAGCGGGACTGGGAGGGGAGCTGTTTTTT. The chain has TRBV6-1 and TRBJ2-2; 9 positions match TRBD2. Unmatched junction bases numbered 9, after V lost 8 bases and J lost 8 bases. This CDR3 is built from 14 residues. Germline V lookup: CDR1 MNHNS, CDR2 SASEGT.

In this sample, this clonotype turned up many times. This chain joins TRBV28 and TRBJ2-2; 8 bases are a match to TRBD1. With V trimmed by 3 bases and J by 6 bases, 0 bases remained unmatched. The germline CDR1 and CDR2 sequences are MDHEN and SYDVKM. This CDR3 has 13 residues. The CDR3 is CASSLTGAGELFF. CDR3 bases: TGTGCCAGCAGTTTGACAGGGGCCGGGGAGCTGTTTTTT. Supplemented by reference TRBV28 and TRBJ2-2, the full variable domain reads DVKVTQSSRYLVKRTGEKVFLECVQDMDHENMFWYRQDPGLGLRLIYFSYDVKMKEKGDIPEGYSVSREKKERFSLILESASTNQTSMYLCASSLTGAGELFFGEGSRLTVL.

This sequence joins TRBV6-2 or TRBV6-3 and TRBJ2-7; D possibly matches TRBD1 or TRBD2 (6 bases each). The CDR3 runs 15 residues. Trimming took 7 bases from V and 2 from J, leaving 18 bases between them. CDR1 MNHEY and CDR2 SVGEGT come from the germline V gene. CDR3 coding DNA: TGTGCCAGCACCCGAGAGGGGGAGGTTACCTACGAGCAGTACTTC. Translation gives CASTREGEVTYEQYF.

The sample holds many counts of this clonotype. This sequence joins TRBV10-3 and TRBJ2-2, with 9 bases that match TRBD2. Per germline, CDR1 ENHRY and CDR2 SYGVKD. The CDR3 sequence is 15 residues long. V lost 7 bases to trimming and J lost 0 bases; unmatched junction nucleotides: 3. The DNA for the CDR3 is TGTGCCATCAATAGCGGGAGTGCGAACACCGGGGAGCTGTTTTTT. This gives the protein CAINSGSANTGELFF.

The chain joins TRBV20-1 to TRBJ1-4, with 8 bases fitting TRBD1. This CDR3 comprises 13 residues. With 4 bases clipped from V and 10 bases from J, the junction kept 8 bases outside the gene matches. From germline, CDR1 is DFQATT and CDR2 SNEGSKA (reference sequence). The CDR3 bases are TGCAGTGCTACGACAGGGGTAATTGGAAAACTGTTTTTT. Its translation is CSATTGVIGKLFF.

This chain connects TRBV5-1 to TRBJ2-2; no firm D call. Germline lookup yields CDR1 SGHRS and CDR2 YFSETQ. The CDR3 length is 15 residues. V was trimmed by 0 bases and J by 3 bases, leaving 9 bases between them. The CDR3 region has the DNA TGCGCCAGCAGCTTGGTACCTCGGGACACCGGGGAGCTGTTTTTT. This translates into CASSLVPRDTGELFF.

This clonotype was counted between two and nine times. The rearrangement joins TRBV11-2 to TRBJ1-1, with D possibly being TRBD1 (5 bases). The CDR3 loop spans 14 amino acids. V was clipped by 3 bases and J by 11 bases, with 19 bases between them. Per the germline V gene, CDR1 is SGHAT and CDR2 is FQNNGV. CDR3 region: CASSFFKGPPVAFF. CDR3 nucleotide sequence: TGTGCCAGCAGCTTTTTCAAGGGGCCCCCGGTGGCTTTCTTT.

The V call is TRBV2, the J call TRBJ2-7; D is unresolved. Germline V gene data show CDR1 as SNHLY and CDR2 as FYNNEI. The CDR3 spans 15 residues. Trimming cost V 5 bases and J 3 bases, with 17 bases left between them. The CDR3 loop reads CASSPFTTTNYEQYF. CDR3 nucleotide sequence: TGTGCCAGCAGTCCTTTTACTACGACGAACTACGAGCAGTACTTC.

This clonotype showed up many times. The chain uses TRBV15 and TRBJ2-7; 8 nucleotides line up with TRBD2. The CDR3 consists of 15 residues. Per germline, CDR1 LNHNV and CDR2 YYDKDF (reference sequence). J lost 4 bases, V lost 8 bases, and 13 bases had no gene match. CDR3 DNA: TGTGCCACCGCTAGAGTCAGCGGGAGCAGTTACGAGCAGTACTTC. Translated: CATARVSGSSYEQYF.

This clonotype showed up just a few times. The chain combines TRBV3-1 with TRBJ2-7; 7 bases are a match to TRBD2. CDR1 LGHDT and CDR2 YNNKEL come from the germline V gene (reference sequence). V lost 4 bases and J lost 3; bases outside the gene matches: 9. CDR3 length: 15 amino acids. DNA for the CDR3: TGTGCCAGCAGCCTGAGTTTGGGCGGGGGCTACGAGCAGTACTTC. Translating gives CASSLSLGGGYEQYF.

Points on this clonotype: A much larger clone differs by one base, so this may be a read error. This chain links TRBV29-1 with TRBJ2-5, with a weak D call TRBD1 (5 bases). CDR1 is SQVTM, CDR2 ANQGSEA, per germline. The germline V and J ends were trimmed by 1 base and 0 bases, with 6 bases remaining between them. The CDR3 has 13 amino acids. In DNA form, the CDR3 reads TGCAGCGTTGAAGGGGGCCACCAAGAGACCCAGTACTTC. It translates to CSVEGGHQETQYF.

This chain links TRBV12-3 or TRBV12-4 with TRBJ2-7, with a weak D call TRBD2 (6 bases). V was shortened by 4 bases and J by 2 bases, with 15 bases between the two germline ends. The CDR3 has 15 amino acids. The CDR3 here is CASSSTGTVTYEQYF. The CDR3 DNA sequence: TGTGCCAGCAGTTCAACCGGGACTGTGACCTACGAGCAGTACTTC.